This is a list of T cell receptor beta chains from one sample in a study of blood T cell repertoires in COVID-19. Using immunoSEQ multiplex PCR, the repertoire was profiled, and TCRdb retains in-frame clones only, with some absent. The table records approximately 65,000 clones, less than 95% of them present only once. Sequencing used peripheral blood. The source is a man in his forties or fifties with COVID-19, enrolled during active disease. The CDR3 runs from the conserved cysteine through the conserved F or W. A D gene is named only where the DNA matches it firmly. Clone size is given for some rows only: seen once, a few or many times, or a class if the clone is expanded.

J: TRBJ2-1
size: once
D: .
V: TRBV29-1
CDR3: CSVGRNEQFF
DNA: TGCAGCGTTGGCCGGAATGAGCAGTTCTTC

J: TRBJ2-6
size: once
D: TRBD1
V: TRBV5-1
CDR3: CASSPGQTFSGANVLTF
DNA: TGCGCCAGCAGCCCGGGACAGACGTTCTCTGGGGCCAACGTCCTGACTTTC

J: TRBJ1-2
size: .
D: TRBD1
V: TRBV29-1
CDR3: CSVVRQGADYGYTF
DNA: TGCAGCGTTGTTCGACAGGGGGCCGACTATGGCTACACCTTC

J: TRBJ2-2
size: .
D: TRBD1
V: TRBV19
CDR3: CASSTGGAITGELFF
DNA: TGTGCCAGTAGTACAGGGGGCGCGATCACCGGGGAGCTGTTTTTT

J: TRBJ2-7
size: .
D: .
V: TRBV15
CDR3: CATSRSNRAPYEQYF
DNA: TGTGCCACCAGCAGAAGTAACAGGGCGCCCTACGAGCAGTACTTC

J: TRBJ2-7
size: .
D: .
V: TRBV2
CDR3: CASSDRTYEQYF
DNA: TGTGCCAGCAGTGACAGAACCTACGAGCAGTACTTC

J: TRBJ2-7
size: .
D: .
V: TRBV7-2
CDR3: CASSPSVTSSYEQYF
DNA: TGTGCCAGCAGCCCCTCAGTCACAAGCTCCTACGAGCAGTACTTC

J: TRBJ2-7
size: .
D: TRBD2
V: TRBV4-1
CDR3: CASSHGLAGEGEQYF
DNA: TGCGCCAGCAGCCACGGACTAGCGGGAGAAGGCGAGCAGTACTTC

J: TRBJ1-1
size: .
D: .
V: TRBV7-9
CDR3: CASSSDRRAFF
DNA: TGTGCCAGCAGCTCCGACAGGAGGGCTTTCTTT

J: TRBJ2-2
size: .
D: .
V: TRBV6-2/TRBV6-3
CDR3: CASSYRDPGAGELFF
DNA: TGTGCCAGCAGTTACAGGGACCCGGGGGCCGGGGAGCTGTTTTTT

J: TRBJ1-1
size: .
D: .
V: TRBV11-3
CDR3: CASSLGQNTEAFF
DNA: TGTGCCAGCAGCTTGGGACAGAACACTGAAGCTTTCTTT

J: TRBJ1-2
size: .
D: .
V: TRBV5-5
CDR3: CASSLYGGAGGYTF
DNA: TGTGCCAGCAGCTTGTATGGGGGCGCGGGTGGCTACACCTTC

J: TRBJ2-3
size: .
D: .
V: TRBV4-2
CDR3: CASSQEAGLTDTQYF
DNA: TGTGCCAGCAGCCAAGAGGCGGGACTCACAGATACGCAGTATTTT

J: TRBJ1-2
size: .
D: TRBD1
V: TRBV4-2
CDR3: CASSQGDRGSNYGYTF
DNA: TGTGCCAGCAGCCAAGGAGACAGGGGCTCTAACTATGGCTACACCTTC

J: TRBJ2-7
size: .
D: .
V: TRBV6-5
CDR3: CASADRYEQYF
DNA: TGTGCCAGCGCCGACAGATACGAGCAGTACTTC

J: TRBJ1-4
size: .
D: TRBD1
V: TRBV6-5
CDR3: CASRRGTGFYEKLFF
DNA: TGTGCCAGCAGACGGGGGACAGGTTTTTATGAAAAACTGTTTTTT

J: TRBJ1-1
size: .
D: .
V: TRBV5-1
CDR3: CASSLTGMDTEAFF
DNA: TGCGCCAGCAGCTTGACAGGGATGGACACTGAAGCTTTCTTT

J: TRBJ2-1
size: .
D: .
V: TRBV7-9
CDR3: CASSLQANKYNEQFF
DNA: TGTGCCAGCAGCTTACAGGCGAACAAATACAATGAGCAGTTCTTC

J: TRBJ2-7
size: .
D: .
V: TRBV6-5
CDR3: CASTRGRAYEQYF
DNA: TGTGCCAGCACGAGGGGGAGGGCCTACGAGCAGTACTTC

J: TRBJ2-1
size: .
D: TRBD2
V: TRBV5-8
CDR3: CASSLGTSDGNEQFF
DNA: TGTGCCAGCAGCTTGGGGACTAGCGATGGGAATGAGCAGTTCTTC

J: TRBJ1-1
size: .
D: .
V: TRBV7-9
CDR3: CASSSAAEAFF
DNA: TGTGCCAGCAGCTCCGCAGCTGAAGCTTTCTTT

J: TRBJ1-1
size: once
D: .
V: TRBV2
CDR3: CASSEGRLGTEAFF
DNA: TGTGCCAGCAGTGAAGGGAGATTGGGCACTGAAGCTTTCTTT